This T cell receptor beta chain stems from a study of blood T cells in healthy people across ages. A J-beta primer mix and a sample-barcoded 5' primer were used in a second PCR of about 7 to 12 cycles. TCRdb redid the calling of the 5' RACE reads with MiXCR, one entry per CDR3 protein. The repertoire holds hundreds of thousands of distinct CDR3 sequences, with 52% as singletons. In the case of this clonotype: Its matching antigen is unknown.

Trimming took 5 bases from V and 2 from J, leaving 13 bases between them. The length of the CDR3 is 14 residues. The study's findings and limits: Lack of knowledge of donor CMV status possibly confounded expanded clonotype changes. A roughly linear fall in TCR beta diversity per million T cells was seen with increasing age. Strong correlation existed between TCR beta diversity and naive T cell percentage.

The sequence was collected from a woman older than 75 in good health. This chain joins TRBV12-3 or TRBV12-4 and TRBJ2-7; a possible D gene is TRBD2 (6 bases). Sequenced sample: blood. For the CDR3, the DNA is TGTGCCAGCAGTCCCGGGACTGTTACCTACGAGCAGTACTTC. This codes for CASSPGTVTYEQYF.